This is a list of T cell receptor beta chains from one sample in a study of T cells in Graves' hyperthyroidism and ophthalmopathy. One entry per CDR3 protein, called by TCRdb with MiXCR from the multiplex PCR reads. The sample records 360,000 or so distinct CDR3 sequences, about 18% being singletons. Sequenced sample: blood. These receptors were taken from a woman aged 18-30 years with Graves' hyperthyroidism. CDR3s include the opening cysteine and the closing phenylalanine or tryptophan. The D gene is left open where the match is weak. Expanded clones are given a class, and other clones once, few, many or no size at all.

v_call	clone_size	d_call	j_call	cdr3_length	cdr3_nt	cdr3_aa
TRBV27	.	.	TRBJ2-5	13	TGTGCCAGCAGTTTTGGCCGGGGATGGACCCAGTACTTC	CASSFGRGWTQYF
TRBV28	many	.	TRBJ1-1	15	TGTGCCAGCACCAAAGGGGCCGCATGGAACACTGAAGCTTTCTTT	CASTKGAAWNTEAFF
TRBV13	many	.	TRBJ1-5	14	TGTGCCAGCAGCAACGGGACCTCCAATCAGCCCCAGCATTTT	CASSNGTSNQPQHF
TRBV6-5	.	.	TRBJ1-5	13	TGTGCCAGCAGTTTACAGAACAATCAGCCCCAGCATTTT	CASSLQNNQPQHF
TRBV20-1	many	.	TRBJ1-1	11	TGCAGTCCGTCGGGGAACACTGAAGCTTTCTTT	CSPSGNTEAFF
TRBV15	many	.	TRBJ1-1	13	TGTGCCACCAGCAGAGATCCTATTACTGAAGCTTTCTTT	CATSRDPITEAFF
TRBV20-1	many	.	TRBJ2-7	12	TGCAGTGGGACCGATAACTCCTACGAGCAGTACTTC	CSGTDNSYEQYF
TRBV9	many	.	TRBJ2-5	14	TGTGCCAGCAGCGTAGAGGGCGGGCAAGAGACCCAGTACTTC	CASSVEGGQETQYF
TRBV20-1	many	.	TRBJ2-7	15	TGCAGTGCACAAAAGGCCAGGGGCCTCTCCTACGAGCAGTACTTC	CSAQKARGLSYEQYF
TRBV11-2	many	.	TRBJ2-7	14	TGTGCCAGCAGCTCCCTCCAGAAAACTTACGAGCAGTACTTC	CASSSLQKTYEQYF
TRBV12-3/TRBV12-4	many	.	TRBJ1-1	14	TGTGCCAGCAGCCCGTCTTCGAGTCAGACTGAAGCTTTCTTT	CASSPSSSQTEAFF
TRBV7-9	few	.	TRBJ1-1	14	TGTGCCAGCAGCTTAGAGGGGGGGTTGACTGAAGCTTGCTTT	CASSLEGGLTEACF
TRBV25-1	.	.	TRBJ1-2	12	TGTGCCAGCAGGGACGGAAGTTATGGCTACACCTTC	CASRDGSYGYTF
TRBV6-1	many	.	TRBJ2-5	21	TGTGCCAGCAGTGAAGCGGATTTCCACCGCCACCCGATAGCCCTGGGAGAGACCCAGTACTTC	CASSEADFHRHPIALGETQYF
TRBV4-1	.	.	TRBJ1-1	17	TGCGCCAGCAGCCCGATAATCCGGGGACTGCTCCTCACTGAAGCTTTCTTT	CASSPIIRGLLLTEAFF
TRBV30	many	.	TRBJ1-6	13	TGTGCCTGGAGTGTCGGGGGAGGAGCACCCCTCCACTTT	CAWSVGGGAPLHF
TRBV11-2	many	TRBD2	TRBJ2-2	14	TGTGCCAGCAGACGACTAGCGGGAACCGGGGAGCTGTTTTTT	CASRRLAGTGELFF
TRBV6-1	many	.	TRBJ1-2	13	TGTGCCAGCAGTGCCCGGTTAAATTGGGGCTACACCTTC	CASSARLNWGYTF
TRBV5-1	many	.	TRBJ2-5	15	TGCGCCAGCAGCTTCGGGACAAGGAAGGGGGAGACCCAGTACTTC	CASSFGTRKGETQYF
TRBV5-1	many	.	TRBJ1-1	16	TGCGCCAGCAGCTTAACCGGGACACGGGTAGACACTGAAGCTTTCTTT	CASSLTGTRVDTEAFF
TRBV7-9	once	.	TRBJ1-5	13	TGTGCCAGCAGCCTCCCGCCGGGACAGCCCCAGCATTTT	CASSLPPGQPQHF
TRBV5-1	many	TRBD1	TRBJ2-7	15	TGCGCCAGCTCACTCTTGGGACAGGGTGGCTACGAGCAGTACTTC	CASSLLGQGGYEQYF
TRBV19	few	TRBD2	TRBJ2-5	16	TGTGCCAGTAGTATTGGGACTAGCGTTCAAAGGGAGACCCAGTACTTC	CASSIGTSVQRETQYF
TRBV28	.	.	TRBJ2-7	14	TGTGCCAGCAGTTTCAATGGGAACTCCTACGAGCAGTACTTC	CASSFNGNSYEQYF
TRBV6-5	few	TRBD2	TRBJ2-4	18	TGTGCCAGCAGTTACTTGCCCCCCCCCGGGGGGGCAGAGAACATTCAGTACTTC	CASSYLPPPGGAENIQYF
TRBV20-1	many	.	TRBJ1-1	17	TGCAGTGCTAGTTATCTCCGGGACCAAGAAGGAAGGGCTGAAGCTTTCTTT	CSASYLRDQEGRAEAFF
TRBV7-9	many	TRBD2	TRBJ2-5	15	TGTGCCAGCAGCTTCGCGGGGGGTAGACAAGAGACCCAGTACTTC	CASSFAGGRQETQYF
TRBV5-1	many	.	TRBJ1-5	14	TGCGCCAGCAGCCCAGGCCTGGTCGATCAGCCCCAGCATTTT	CASSPGLVDQPQHF
TRBV6-5	many	.	TRBJ2-7	13	TGTGCCATTACTAGAGGGGAAGCTTACGAGCAGTACTTC	CAITRGEAYEQYF
TRBV20-1	many	.	TRBJ2-5	14	TGCAGTGCTAGAGATCTAACAGAACAAGAGACCCAGTACTTC	CSARDLTEQETQYF
TRBV7-8	many	.	TRBJ2-7	15	TGTGCCAGCAGCCCGACTCGTCTAGCGTTCTACGAGCAGTACTTC	CASSPTRLAFYEQYF
TRBV11-1	.	TRBD2	TRBJ2-5	17	TGTGCCAGCACTTATAGCGGGGGGACCTTTAAAAAAGAGACCCAGTACTTC	CASTYSGGTFKKETQYF
TRBV4-2	few	.	TRBJ2-7	15	TGTGCCAGCAGCCCAGGGCAGGGTAAAGACTACGAGCAGTACTTC	CASSPGQGKDYEQYF
TRBV6-1	many	.	TRBJ1-1	14	TGTGCCAGCAACATACAGCCCATGAACACTGAAGCTTTCTTT	CASNIQPMNTEAFF
TRBV12-3/TRBV12-4	.	TRBD1	TRBJ1-1	16	TGTGCCAGCAGTCTACTGACAGGGGGCGATAACACTGAAGCTTTCTTT	CASSLLTGGDNTEAFF
TRBV2	.	.	TRBJ2-7	14	TGTGCCAGCAGGCCCGGATTGGGGGTCTACGAGCAGTACTTC	CASRPGLGVYEQYF
TRBV6-2/TRBV6-3	.	.	TRBJ1-1	18	TGTGCCAGCATTCCCGCGGCGGGGGCCAACATCAAGAACACTGAAGCTTTCTTT	CASIPAAGANIKNTEAFF
TRBV29-1	many	TRBD1	TRBJ2-5	13	TGCAGCGCCGGGACAGGGGGCATGGAGACCCAGTACTTC	CSAGTGGMETQYF
TRBV13	many	TRBD2	TRBJ2-4	15	TGTGCCAGCAGTTCGGGGGGATTCGGCAAGAACATTCAGTACTTC	CASSSGGFGKNIQYF
TRBV19	.	.	TRBJ2-7	14	TGTGCCAGTAGTATTAAATCCCGGGGCGGCGAGCAGTACTTC	CASSIKSRGGEQYF
TRBV2	.	TRBD1	TRBJ1-5	15	TGTGCCAGCAGAGGGAACCGGGACAGAGATCAGCCCCAGCATTTT	CASRGNRDRDQPQHF
TRBV6-5	.	TRBD1	TRBJ1-1	15	TGTGCCAGCAGTTACTCGCGAGGGGGCTCTGGTGAAGCTTTCTTT	CASSYSRGGSGEAFF
TRBV27	many	.	TRBJ2-7	17	TGTGCCAGCAGTCCCGAAGGGGGGCGGGGCCTAGCCTACGAGCAGTACTTC	CASSPEGGRGLAYEQYF
TRBV3-1	few	TRBD2	TRBJ2-5	18	TGTGCCAGCAGCCCGTACGGACTAGCGGGGGGGCCTAGGGAGACCCAGTACTTC	CASSPYGLAGGPRETQYF
TRBV29-1	.	.	TRBJ1-1	13	TGCAGCGTTGAATGGAATACGAACACTGAAGCTTCCTTT	CSVEWNTNTEASF